This T cell receptor (beta chain) was found in a study of OX40 agonist ivuxolimab in advanced cancers. Study summary: A male proportion of about 84% was recorded, with mean age roughly 60 years and range about 23 to 90. Past anti-PD-1, anti-PD-L1 or anti-CTLA-4 therapy was accepted, and roughly 40% had received some. Partial responses were achieved by three patients: one hepatocellular carcinoma, two cutaneous melanoma.

Comment on this clone: The antigen is undetermined.

Generated by immunoSEQ multiplex PCR, the TCRdb table keeps only in-frame clones and is missing some. The sample holds some 40,000 clones, just under 85% seen once. General study findings and limits: More expanded clones were found, on average, in CD8+ than in CD4+ T cells.

The germline CDR1 and CDR2 sequences are SGHTA and FQGTGA. Trimming took off 2 bases at V and 6 bases at J, with 19 bases between the two ends. The CDR3 length is 16 residues. This sequence was found in an adult with an advanced solid tumor such as melanoma, head and neck, liver or kidney cancer. The sample in question was CD4+ or CD8+ T cells sorted from blood, obtained in a trial of the OX40 agonist ivuxolimab. The V and J genes are TRBV7-3 and TRBJ1-2; D unresolved. The CDR3 reads CASSLFYGTNLNGYTF. For the CDR3, the DNA is TGTGCCAGCAGCTTATTCTATGGAACAAATCTCAATGGCTACACCTTC.